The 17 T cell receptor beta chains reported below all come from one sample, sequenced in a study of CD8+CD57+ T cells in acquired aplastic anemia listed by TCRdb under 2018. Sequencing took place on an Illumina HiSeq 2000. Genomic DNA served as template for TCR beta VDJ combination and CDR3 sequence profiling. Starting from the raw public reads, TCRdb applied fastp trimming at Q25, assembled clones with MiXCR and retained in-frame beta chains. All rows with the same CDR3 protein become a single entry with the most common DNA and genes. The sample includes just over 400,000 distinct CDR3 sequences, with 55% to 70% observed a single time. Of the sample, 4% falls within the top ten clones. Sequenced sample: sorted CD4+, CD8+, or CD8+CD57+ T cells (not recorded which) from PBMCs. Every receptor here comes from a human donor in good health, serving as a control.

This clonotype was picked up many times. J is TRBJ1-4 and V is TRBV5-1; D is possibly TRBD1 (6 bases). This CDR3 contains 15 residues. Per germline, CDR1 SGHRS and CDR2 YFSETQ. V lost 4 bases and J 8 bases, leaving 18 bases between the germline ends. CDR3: CASSLNPGVPEKLFF. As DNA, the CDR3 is TGCGCCAGCAGCCTCAACCCAGGGGTTCCCGAAAAACTGTTTTTT.

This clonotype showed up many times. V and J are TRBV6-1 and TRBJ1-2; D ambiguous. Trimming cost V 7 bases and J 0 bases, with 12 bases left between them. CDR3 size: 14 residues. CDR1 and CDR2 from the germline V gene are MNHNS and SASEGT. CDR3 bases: TGTGCCAGCATAGGAGGTTTTTCTAACTATGGCTACACCTTC. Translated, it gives CASIGGFSNYGYTF.

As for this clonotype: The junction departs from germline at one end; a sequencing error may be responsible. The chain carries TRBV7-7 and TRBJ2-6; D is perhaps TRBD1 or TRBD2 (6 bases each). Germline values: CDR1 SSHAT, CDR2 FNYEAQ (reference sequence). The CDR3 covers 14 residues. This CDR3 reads CASSQEGGYTDTQF. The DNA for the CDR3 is TGTGCTAGCAGCCAAGAGGGGGGCTACACAGATACGCAGTTC.

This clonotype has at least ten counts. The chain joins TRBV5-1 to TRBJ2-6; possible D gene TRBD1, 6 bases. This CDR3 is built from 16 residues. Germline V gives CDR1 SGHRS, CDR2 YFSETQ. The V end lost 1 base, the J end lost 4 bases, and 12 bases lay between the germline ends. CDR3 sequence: CASSLSPGTGANVLTF. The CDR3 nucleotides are TGCGCCAGCAGCTTGAGTCCCGGGACAGGGGCCAACGTCCTGACTTTC.

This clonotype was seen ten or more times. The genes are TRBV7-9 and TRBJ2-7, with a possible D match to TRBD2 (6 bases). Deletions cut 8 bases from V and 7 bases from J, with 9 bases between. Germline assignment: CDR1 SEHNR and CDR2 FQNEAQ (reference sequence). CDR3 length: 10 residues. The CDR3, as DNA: TGTGCCAGCGGCGCGGGGGAGCAGTACTTC. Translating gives CASGAGEQYF.

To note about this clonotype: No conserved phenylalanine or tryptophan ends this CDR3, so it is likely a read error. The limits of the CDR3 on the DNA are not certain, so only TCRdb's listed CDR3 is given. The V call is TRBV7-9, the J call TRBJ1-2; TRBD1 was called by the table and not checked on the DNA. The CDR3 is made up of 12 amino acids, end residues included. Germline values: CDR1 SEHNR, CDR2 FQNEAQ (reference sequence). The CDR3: CATKGEDEGDTY.

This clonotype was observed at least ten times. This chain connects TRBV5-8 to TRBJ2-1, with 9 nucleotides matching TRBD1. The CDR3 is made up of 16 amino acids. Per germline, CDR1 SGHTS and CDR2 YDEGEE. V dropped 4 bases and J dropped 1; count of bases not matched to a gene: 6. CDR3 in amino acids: CASSPKQGASYNEQFF. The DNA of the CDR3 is TGTGCCAGCAGCCCCAAACAGGGGGCTTCCTACAATGAGCAGTTCTTC.

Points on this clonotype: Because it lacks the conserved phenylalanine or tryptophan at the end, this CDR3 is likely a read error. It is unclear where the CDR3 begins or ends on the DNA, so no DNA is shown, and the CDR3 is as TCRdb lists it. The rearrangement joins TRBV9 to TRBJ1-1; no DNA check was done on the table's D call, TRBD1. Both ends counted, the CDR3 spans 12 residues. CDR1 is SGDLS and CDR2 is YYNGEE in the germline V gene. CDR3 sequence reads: CASTRGLTEAFY.

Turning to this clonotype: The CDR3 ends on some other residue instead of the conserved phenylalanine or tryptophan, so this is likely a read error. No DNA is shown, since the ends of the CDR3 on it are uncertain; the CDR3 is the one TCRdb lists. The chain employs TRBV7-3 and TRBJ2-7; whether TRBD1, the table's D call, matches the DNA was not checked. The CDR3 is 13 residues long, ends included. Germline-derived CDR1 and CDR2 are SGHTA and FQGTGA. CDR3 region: CASSYPGRGYTFG.

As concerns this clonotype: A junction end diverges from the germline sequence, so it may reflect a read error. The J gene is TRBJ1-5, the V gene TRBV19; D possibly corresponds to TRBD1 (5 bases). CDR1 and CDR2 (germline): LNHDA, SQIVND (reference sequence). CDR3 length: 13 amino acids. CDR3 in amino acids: CASSIKHGGHQHF. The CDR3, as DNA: TGTGCCAGCAGTATAAAGCACGGGGGTCACCAGCATTTT.

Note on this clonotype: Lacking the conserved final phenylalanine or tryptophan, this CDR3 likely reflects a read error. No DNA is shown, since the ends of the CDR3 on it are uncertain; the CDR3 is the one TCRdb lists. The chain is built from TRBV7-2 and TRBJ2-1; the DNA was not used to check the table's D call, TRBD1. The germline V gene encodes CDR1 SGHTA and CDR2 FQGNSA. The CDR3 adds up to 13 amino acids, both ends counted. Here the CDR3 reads CASSLGGQDTPHH.

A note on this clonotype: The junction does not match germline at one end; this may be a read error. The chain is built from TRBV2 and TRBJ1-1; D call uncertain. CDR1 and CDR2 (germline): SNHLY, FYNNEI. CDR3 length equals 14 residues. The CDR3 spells CASSLKGAGYESFF. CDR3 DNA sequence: TGTGCCAGCAGCTTAAAGGGCGCAGGCTATGAATCTTTCTTC. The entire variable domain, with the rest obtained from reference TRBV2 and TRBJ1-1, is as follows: EPEVTQTPSHQVTQMGQEVILRCVPISNHLYFYWYRQILGQKVEFLVSFYNNEISEKSEIFDDQFSVERPDGSNFTLKIRSTKLEDSAMYFCASSLKGAGYESFFGQGTRLTVV.

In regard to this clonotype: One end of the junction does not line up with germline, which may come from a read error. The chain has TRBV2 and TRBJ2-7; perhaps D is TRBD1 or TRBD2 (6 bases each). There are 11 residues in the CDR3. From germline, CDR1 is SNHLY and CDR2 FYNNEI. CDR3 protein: CASKGGYGQYF. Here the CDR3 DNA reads TGTGCCAGCAAGGGGGGCTACGGGCAGTACTTC. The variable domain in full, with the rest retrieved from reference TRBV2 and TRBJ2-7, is EPEVTQTPSHQVTQMGQEVILRCVPISNHLYFYWYRQILGQKVEFLVSFYNNEISEKSEIFDDQFSVERPDGSNFTLKIRSTKLEDSAMYFCASKGGYGQYFGPGTRLTVT.

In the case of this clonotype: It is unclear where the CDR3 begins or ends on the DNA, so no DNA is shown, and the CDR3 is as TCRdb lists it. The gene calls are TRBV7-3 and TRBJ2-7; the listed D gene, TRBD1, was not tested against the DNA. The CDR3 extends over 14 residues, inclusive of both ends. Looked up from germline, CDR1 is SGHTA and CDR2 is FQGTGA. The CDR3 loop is CASSFSQGRLHLRF.

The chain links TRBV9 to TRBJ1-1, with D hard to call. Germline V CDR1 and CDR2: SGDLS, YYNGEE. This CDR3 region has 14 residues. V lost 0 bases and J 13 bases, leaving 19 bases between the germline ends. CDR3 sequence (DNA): TGTGCCAGCAGCGTAGACCGGCCAGATACGCAGGATTTCTTT. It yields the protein CASSVDRPDTQDFF.

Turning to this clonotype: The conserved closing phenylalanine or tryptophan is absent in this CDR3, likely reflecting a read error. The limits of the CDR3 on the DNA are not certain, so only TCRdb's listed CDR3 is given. CDR3 region: CASGQDIHPPTL. This chain joins TRBV7-9 and TRBJ2-3; TRBD1 is taken as the D call from the table, unchecked against the DNA. Ends included, the CDR3 has 12 residues. CDR1 and CDR2 from the germline V gene are SEHNR and FQNEAQ (reference sequence).

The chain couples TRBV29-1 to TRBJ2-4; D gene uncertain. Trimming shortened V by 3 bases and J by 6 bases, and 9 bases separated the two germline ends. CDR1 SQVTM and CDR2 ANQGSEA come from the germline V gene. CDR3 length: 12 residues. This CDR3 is CSVEVLGNIQYF. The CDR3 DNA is TGCAGCGTTGAGGTTTTAGGAAACATTCAGTACTTC.